This T cell receptor (beta chain) was sequenced during a study of cytomegalovirus exposure and HLA in healthy donors. Looking at the study overall: The approximately 120 validation repertoires used the same platform as the roughly 700 first-cohort repertoires (as reported by a later analysis).

CDR1 SGHTA and CDR2 FQGTGA come from the germline V gene. V shed 2 bases, J shed 10 bases, and the junction held 5 bases outside the gene matches. This CDR3 comprises 13 residues. The study's findings and limits: Some TCR beta chains (about 180 of them) were listed as cytomegalovirus-associated.

Here immunoSEQ multiplex PCR was the method, and the copy in TCRdb shows in-frame clones only, minus some. The data show under 140,000 clones, with roughly 90% seen just once and about 1.5% held by the top ten. As to this clone: Antigen unknown.

This chain uses TRBV7-3 with TRBJ2-1; 7 nucleotides match TRBD2. Input material: PBMCs. The TCR was taken from a woman between 25 and 40 years old in good health and CMV-seropositive. The chain's CDR3 is CASSLGAGDEQFF. The CDR3 nucleotides are TGTGCCAGCAGCTTAGGGGCGGGAGACGAGCAGTTCTTC.